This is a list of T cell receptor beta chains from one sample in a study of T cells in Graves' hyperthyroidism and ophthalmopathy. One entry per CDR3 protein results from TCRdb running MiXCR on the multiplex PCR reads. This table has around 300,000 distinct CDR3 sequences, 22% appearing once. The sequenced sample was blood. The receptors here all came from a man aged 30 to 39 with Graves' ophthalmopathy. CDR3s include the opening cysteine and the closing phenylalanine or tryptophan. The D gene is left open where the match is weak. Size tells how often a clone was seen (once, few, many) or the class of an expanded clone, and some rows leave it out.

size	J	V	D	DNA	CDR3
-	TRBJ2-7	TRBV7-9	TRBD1	TGTGCCAGCAGCTCTCGAAGGACAGGGGGCACCTACGAGCAGTACTTC	CASSSRRTGGTYEQYF
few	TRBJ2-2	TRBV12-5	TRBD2	TGTGCTAGTGGTCCTCGGGCTAGCGGGAGTGCCGGGGAGCTGTTTTTT	CASGPRASGSAGELFF
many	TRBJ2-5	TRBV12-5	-	TGTGCTAGTGGTCCAGGACTAGGGGGAACGGAGACCCAGTACTTC	CASGPGLGGTETQYF
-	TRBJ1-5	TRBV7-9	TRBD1	TGTGCCAGCAGCCCGGACAGGGTAAATCAGCCCCAGCATTTT	CASSPDRVNQPQHF
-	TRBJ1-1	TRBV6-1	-	TGTGCCAGCACCCCAGAACTGAACACTGAAGCTTTCTTT	CASTPELNTEAFF
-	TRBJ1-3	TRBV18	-	TGTGCCAGCTCACCTAAACACTCTGGAAACACCATATATTTT	CASSPKHSGNTIYF
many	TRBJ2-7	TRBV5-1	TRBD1	TGCGCCAGCAGCATTACAGGGGGATCCTACGAGCAGTACTTC	CASSITGGSYEQYF
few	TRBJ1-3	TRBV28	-	TGTGCCAGCGGATTTGGGACTTTCTACTCTGGAAACACCATATATTTT	CASGFGTFYSGNTIYF
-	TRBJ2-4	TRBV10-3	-	TGTGCCATCAGTGAGCGGTCGGACCTAGCCAAAAACATTCAGTACTTC	CAISERSDLAKNIQYF
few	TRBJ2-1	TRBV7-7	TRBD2	TGTGCTAGCAGCCCCGGGACTAGCAGGTACAATGAGCAGTTCTTC	CASSPGTSRYNEQFF
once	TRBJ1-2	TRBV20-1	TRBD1	TGCAGTGCTAGGGACAGGTTGGACTATGGCTACACCTTC	CSARDRLDYGYTF
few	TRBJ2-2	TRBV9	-	TGTGCCAGCAGCGTAGGATGGCTTGTAGTAGGCGGGGAGCTGTTTTTT	CASSVGWLVVGGELFF
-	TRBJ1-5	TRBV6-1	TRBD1	TGTGCCAGCAGTGAACAGGGGGCTCAGCCCCAGCATTTT	CASSEQGAQPQHF
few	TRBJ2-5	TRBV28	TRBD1	TGTGCCAGCAGTCCCGAGTGGGCAGGGGGTAACCAAGAGACCCAGTACTTC	CASSPEWAGGNQETQYF
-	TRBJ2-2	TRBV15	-	TGTGCCACCAGCAGAGGTGGAGCAGGCGGGGAGCTGTTTTTT	CATSRGGAGGELFF
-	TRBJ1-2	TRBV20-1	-	TGCAGTGCTAGAGTTCCGAACTTAAACTATGGCTACACCTTC	CSARVPNLNYGYTF
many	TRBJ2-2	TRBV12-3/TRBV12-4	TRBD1	TGTGCCAGCAGGCGATCGGGGACAGGGGGCACCGGGGAGCTGTTTTTT	CASRRSGTGGTGELFF
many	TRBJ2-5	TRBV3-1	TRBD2	TGTGCCAGCAGCCAAGTCGCGGGGGGTTTAGAGACCCAGTACTTC	CASSQVAGGLETQYF
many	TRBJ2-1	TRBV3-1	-	TGTGCCAGCAGCCTCCAAATGTACAATGAGCAGTTCTTC	CASSLQMYNEQFF
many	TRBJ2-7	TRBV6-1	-	TGTGCCAGCAGTGGAAGGACGGCAAGGGGTTACGAGCAGTACTTC	CASSGRTARGYEQYF
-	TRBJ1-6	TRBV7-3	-	TGTGCCAGCAGCTTCGGACGGGAAAATTCACCCCTCCACTTT	CASSFGRENSPLHF
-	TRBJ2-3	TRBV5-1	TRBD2	TGCGCCAGCAGCTTCGGAGCGGGGACCCAAAGCACAGATACGCAGTATTTT	CASSFGAGTQSTDTQYF
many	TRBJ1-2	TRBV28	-	TGTGCCAGCAGTTTCGGGGGCGACTATGGCTACACCTTC	CASSFGGDYGYTF
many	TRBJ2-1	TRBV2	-	TGTGCCAGCGCGGGGGCAACTGGGAATGAGCAGTTCTTC	CASAGATGNEQFF
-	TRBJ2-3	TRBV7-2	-	TGTGCCAGCAGCTCTGTGAGACTCGGCCCAGATACGCAGTATTTT	CASSSVRLGPDTQYF
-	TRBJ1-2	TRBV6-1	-	TGTGCCAGCAGTTCCGGACTACCACATGGCTACACCTTC	CASSSGLPHGYTF
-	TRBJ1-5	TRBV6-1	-	TGTGCCAGCAGCCGGCGGGGAGAGCCCCAGCATTTT	CASSRRGEPQHF
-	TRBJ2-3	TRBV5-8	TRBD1	TGTGCCAGCAGCTGGACAGGGGCGCGGGATACGCAGTATTTT	CASSWTGARDTQYF
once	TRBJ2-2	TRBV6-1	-	TGTGCCAGCGGCGAAAAGCGGAGGGTCACCGGGGAGCTGTTTTTT	CASGEKRRVTGELFF
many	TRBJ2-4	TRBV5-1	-	TGCGCCAGCAGCTTGGAGCTAGGGCGAACCAAAAACATTCAGTACTTC	CASSLELGRTKNIQYF
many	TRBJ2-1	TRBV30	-	TGTGCCTGGAGCCCACGATTCGACAGCGAGCAGTTCTTC	CAWSPRFDSEQFF
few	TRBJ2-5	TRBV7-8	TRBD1	TGTGCCAGCAGCTTAGCGACAGGGGGTCAGAAGACCCAGTACTTC	CASSLATGGQKTQYF
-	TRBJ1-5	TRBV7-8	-	TGTGCCAGCAGCCGTTCCGGGACTCCCGCCCTCAGCAATCAGCCCCAGCATTTT	CASSRSGTPALSNQPQHF
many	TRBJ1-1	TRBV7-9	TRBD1	TGTGCCAGCAGCCCGGGACAGCGAATGAACACTGAAGCTTTCTTT	CASSPGQRMNTEAFF
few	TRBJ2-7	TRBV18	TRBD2	TGTGCCAGCTCACCGAGTCTAGCGGACGAGCAGTACTTC	CASSPSLADEQYF
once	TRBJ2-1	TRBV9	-	TGTGCCAGCAGCGTAGAAAGCCGCAATGAGCAGTTCTTC	CASSVESRNEQFF
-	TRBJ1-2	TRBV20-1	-	TGCAGTGCCAGCCTGGGGAACTATGGCTACACCTTC	CSASLGNYGYTF
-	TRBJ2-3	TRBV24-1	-	TGTGCCACCGGACCAGGAGGGAGCACAGATACGCAGTATTTT	CATGPGGSTDTQYF
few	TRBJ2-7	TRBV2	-	TGTGCCAGCAGTGTCCGGGGGTCGGGGGAGCAGTACTTC	CASSVRGSGEQYF
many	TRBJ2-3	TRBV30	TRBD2	TGTGCCTGGAGTGTAGCGGGAGAGGGAACAGATACGCAGTATTTT	CAWSVAGEGTDTQYF
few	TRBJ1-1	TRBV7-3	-	TGTGCCAGCAGCCAACTTGTGAACACTGAAGCTTTCTTT	CASSQLVNTEAFF
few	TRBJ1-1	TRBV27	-	TGTGCCAGCAGTTTACGCCCGGTGGTGAGCACTGAAGCTTTCTTT	CASSLRPVVSTEAFF
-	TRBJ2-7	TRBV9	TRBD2	TGTGCCAGCAGCTTCGGGACTACCTACTCCTACGAGCAGTACTTC	CASSFGTTYSYEQYF
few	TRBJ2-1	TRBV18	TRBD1	TGTGCCAGCTCACTCGACAGGGGGCGGGGAGACAATGAGCAGTTCTTC	CASSLDRGRGDNEQFF
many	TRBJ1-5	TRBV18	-	TGTGCCAGCTCGCAGGGTTCAGGTCAGCCCCAGCATTTT	CASSQGSGQPQHF
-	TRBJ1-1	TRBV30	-	TGTGCCTGCCTGGGGGGATCGGACACTGAAGCTTTCTTT	CACLGGSDTEAFF
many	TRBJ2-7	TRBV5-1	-	TGCGCCAGCAGCTTGTTTGACAGAGCCGATTCCTACGAGCAGTACTTC	CASSLFDRADSYEQYF
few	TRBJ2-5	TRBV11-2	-	TGTGCCAGCAGCGGACGGTTGGAGGAGACCCAGTACTTC	CASSGRLEETQYF
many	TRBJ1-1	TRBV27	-	TGTGCCAGCAGTAGCCTGGGGGGGAACACTGAAGCTTTCTTT	CASSSLGGNTEAFF
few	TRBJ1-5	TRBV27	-	TGTGCCAGCAGTTTCACCGGGCTGGGCAATCAGCCCCAGCATTTT	CASSFTGLGNQPQHF
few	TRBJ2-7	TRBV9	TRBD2	TGTGCCAGCAGCGTAGGGGGACTAGCTAAAGACGAGCAGTACTTC	CASSVGGLAKDEQYF
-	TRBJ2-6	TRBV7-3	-	TGTGCCAGCAGCTCCAACAGGGTTGGGGCCAACGTCCTGACTTTC	CASSSNRVGANVLTF
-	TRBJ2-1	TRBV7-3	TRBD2	TGTGCCAGCAGCTGGGGAGGGAGCGCCGATGAGCAGTTCTTC	CASSWGGSADEQFF
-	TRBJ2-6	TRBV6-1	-	TGTGCCAGCAGTGCGACAGAATCTGGGGCCAACGTCCTGACTTTC	CASSATESGANVLTF
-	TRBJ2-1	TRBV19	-	TGTGCCAGTAGTATGGGTCTGACGGCCGATGAGCAGTTCTTC	CASSMGLTADEQFF
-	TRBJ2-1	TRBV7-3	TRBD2	TGTGCCAGCAGCTTAAGTGCGGGATTAGCGGGAGGACGAATCTCTTATGAGCAGTTCTTC	CASSLSAGLAGGRISYEQFF
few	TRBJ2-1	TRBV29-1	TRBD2	TGCAGCGGGGGGAAGCGGGAGGGCTATGAGCAGTTCTTC	CSGGKREGYEQFF